This T cell receptor beta chain was captured in a study of shared clonotypes between healthy human individuals. The protocol was immunoSEQ multiplex PCR, while the TCRdb copy is restricted to in-frame clones and leaves out a portion. This sample yields about 960,000 clones, of which 76% are seen a single time; around 1.4% belongs to the top ten. Losses at the gene ends were 6 bases for V and 0 bases for J; bases not matched to a gene: 6. Germline V gene lookup returns CDR1 LNHDA and CDR2 SQIVND (reference sequence). This CDR3 region has 16 residues. This TCR was sampled from a man younger than 35 in good health. This sequence joins TRBV19 and TRBJ2-3; TRBD1 aligns across 10 bases. Sequencing was carried out using memory CD4+ T cells sorted from blood. Subset: CD45RA-negative fraction. The CDR3: CASRDRGKTSTDTQYF. Here the CDR3 DNA reads TGTGCCAGTAGGGACAGGGGGAAGACTAGCACAGATACGCAGTATTTT.